A single T cell receptor (beta chain) is shown here with its context. Antigen: not known. The data belong to a study of OX40 agonist ivuxolimab in advanced cancers. Study background: Clinicians treated patients with ivuxolimab, an agonistic anti-OX40 (CD134) antibody. Three partial responders included one hepatocellular carcinoma patient and two cutaneous melanoma patients. Notes on the study in general: Partly responding patients at 0.1-3.0 mg/kg showed some of the smallest clonal expansion. CD4+ and CD8+ T cells in blood underwent clonal expansion by week 6 at 0.1 to 3.0 mg/kg.

Generated by immunoSEQ multiplex PCR, the TCRdb table keeps only in-frame clones and is missing some. The sample lists roughly 120,000 clones, around nine tenths seen once, with about 0.25% in the top ten. V shed 3 bases and J shed 4 bases, with 6 bases lying between them. Germline V lookup: CDR1 SGHTA, CDR2 FQGTGA. The CDR3 is 13 residues long. The chain recombines TRBV7-3 with TRBJ2-2; D remains unclear. The specimen was CD4+ or CD8+ T cells sorted from blood, collected in a trial of the OX40 agonist ivuxolimab. This TCR was sampled from an adult with an advanced solid tumor such as melanoma, head and neck, liver or kidney cancer. This chain's CDR3 is CASSLGFTGELFF. For the CDR3, the DNA is TGTGCCAGCAGCTTGGGTTTCACCGGGGAGCTGTTTTTT.